The clone carrying this T cell receptor (beta chain) was counted between two and nine times. The source of the sample is a study of shared clonotypes between healthy human individuals. TCRdb's table, derived via immunoSEQ multiplex PCR, lists solely in-frame clones and lacks some. The data hold about 480,000 clones, with around 79% observed a single time. The sequenced sample was PBMCs. This TCR came from a woman aged 35 to 49 in good health. Some clones in this sample may be carry-over from other donors' samples.

The CDR3 here is CASSASGEGGYTF. The CDR3 bases are TGTGCCAGCAGTGCCTCAGGGGAGGGTGGCTACACCTTC. The chain employs TRBV2 and TRBJ1-2; a weak D match, TRBD1 (6 bases). Germline V gene data show CDR1 as SNHLY and CDR2 as FYNNEI. The CDR3 length is 13 residues. V dropped 4 bases and J dropped 7 bases, with 13 bases sitting between them.